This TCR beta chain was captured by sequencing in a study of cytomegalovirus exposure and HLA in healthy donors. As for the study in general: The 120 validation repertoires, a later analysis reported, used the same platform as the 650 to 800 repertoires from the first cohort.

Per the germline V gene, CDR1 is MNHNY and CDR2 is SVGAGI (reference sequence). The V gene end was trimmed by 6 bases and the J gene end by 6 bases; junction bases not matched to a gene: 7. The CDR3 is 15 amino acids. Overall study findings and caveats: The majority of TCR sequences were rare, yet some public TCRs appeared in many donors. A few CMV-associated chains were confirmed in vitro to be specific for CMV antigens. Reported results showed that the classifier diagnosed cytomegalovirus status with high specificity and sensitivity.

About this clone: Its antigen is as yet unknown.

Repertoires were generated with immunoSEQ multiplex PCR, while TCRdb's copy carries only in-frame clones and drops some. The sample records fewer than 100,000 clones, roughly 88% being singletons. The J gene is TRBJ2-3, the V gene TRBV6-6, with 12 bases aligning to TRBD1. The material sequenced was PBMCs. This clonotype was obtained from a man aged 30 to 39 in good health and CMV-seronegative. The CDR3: CASRPGQGARDTQYF. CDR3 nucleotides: TGTGCCAGCAGACCGGGACAGGGGGCGCGTGATACGCAGTATTTT.